The rows below give T cell receptor beta chains drawn from one sample of a study of blood T cell repertoires in COVID-19. Profiling relied on immunoSEQ multiplex PCR, and the TCRdb table lists in-frame clones only, not all of them. The sample lists 300,000 to 450,000 clones; about 87% were seen once. The specimen was PBMCs or T cells enriched from blood (not recorded which). The receptors stem from a man aged 35-49 years in a cohort exposed to, infected with or recovered from COVID-19 (not recorded which). The CDR3 runs from the conserved cysteine through the conserved F or W. A D gene is named only where the DNA matches it firmly. Clone size is shown for a subset of rows, as once, few, many or a class of expanded clone.

V gene,clone size,J gene,D gene,CDR3 protein,CDR3 DNA
TRBV3-1/TRBV3-2,few,TRBJ1-5,NA,CASRQGLGDGNQPQHF,TGTGCCAGCAGACAGGGTTTGGGGGATGGCAATCAGCCCCAGCATTTT
TRBV7-3,NA,TRBJ2-3,NA,CASSLSGGARDTQYF,TGTGCCAGCAGCTTATCCGGCGGGGCCCGGGATACGCAGTATTTT
TRBV30,NA,TRBJ1-5,TRBD1,CAWSVGQGSNQPQHF,TGTGCCTGGAGTGTGGGACAGGGTAGCAATCAGCCCCAGCATTTT
TRBV7-2,NA,TRBJ1-5,TRBD1,CASSLRGTGGNSNQPQHF,TGTGCCAGCAGCTTACGGGGGACAGGTGGTAATAGCAATCAGCCCCAGCATTTT
TRBV19,NA,TRBJ1-2,NA,CASSGVPGRNGYTF,TGTGCCAGTAGTGGGGTCCCGGGGAGAAATGGCTACACCTTC
TRBV21-1,NA,TRBJ2-1,NA,CATSGSSYNEQFF,TGTGCCACTTCCGGGAGCTCCTACAATGAGCAGTTCTTC
TRBV10-1,NA,TRBJ2-7,TRBD1,CASSETGTGRDEQYF,TGCGCCAGCAGTGAAACCGGGACAGGCAGGGACGAGCAGTACTTC
TRBV9,NA,TRBJ1-4,NA,CASSVTGRATNEKLFF,TGTGCCAGCAGTGTTACAGGGAGAGCAACTAATGAAAAACTGTTTTTT
TRBV19,NA,TRBJ2-5,NA,CASSGSGIETQYF,TGTGCCAGTAGTGGTTCGGGGATAGAGACCCAGTACTTC
TRBV28,NA,TRBJ2-7,TRBD1,CASRPSSTGAEQYF,TGTGCCAGCAGGCCAAGCTCGACAGGGGCCGAGCAGTACTTC
TRBV7-2,NA,TRBJ2-5,TRBD2,CASSPPGLAGVETQYF,TGTGCCAGCAGTCCCCCGGGACTAGCGGGAGTGGAGACCCAGTACTTC
TRBV10-2,NA,TRBJ2-1,NA,CASSEDYPSYNEQFF,TGCGCCAGCAGTGAAGACTACCCCTCCTACAATGAGCAGTTCTTC
TRBV2,NA,TRBJ1-1,TRBD1,CASSYRGTEAFF,TGTGCCAGCAGCTACAGGGGAACTGAAGCTTTCTTT
TRBV19,NA,TRBJ2-2,TRBD2,CASSRGSSGRKNTGELFF,TGTGCCAGTAGTAGGGGGTCTAGCGGGAGAAAAAACACCGGGGAGCTGTTTTTT
TRBV7-9,NA,TRBJ2-7,NA,CASSLDRAEQYF,TGTGCCAGCAGCTTAGACAGGGCTGAGCAGTACTTC
TRBV28,NA,TRBJ1-3,TRBD1,CASSRSGQGSSGNTIYF,TGTGCCAGCAGTCGCTCGGGACAGGGAAGCTCTGGAAACACCATATATTTT
TRBV5-4,NA,TRBJ2-7,TRBD2,CASSVGLAGRNEQYF,TGTGCCAGCAGCGTGGGACTAGCGGGACGTAACGAGCAGTACTTC
TRBV9,NA,TRBJ1-2,NA,CASSVDPGDEGYTF,TGTGCCAGCAGCGTAGATCCAGGCGATGAGGGCTACACCTTC
TRBV7-9,NA,TRBJ1-2,TRBD1,CASSLNEGANYGYTF,TGTGCCAGCAGCTTAAATGAGGGGGCGAACTATGGCTACACCTTC
TRBV7-6,once,TRBJ2-7,NA,CASSLDQATTRYF,TGTGCCAGCAGCTTAGACCAGGCCACAACGCGGTACTTC
TRBV10-3,NA,TRBJ1-5,NA,CAISESQVGQPQHF,TGTGCCATCAGTGAGTCACAGGTGGGTCAGCCCCAGCATTTT
TRBV4-1,once,TRBJ2-2,NA,CASSQAGLVTGELFF,TGCGCCAGCAGCCAAGCAGGACTTGTCACCGGGGAGCTGTTTTTT
TRBV10-2,NA,TRBJ2-7,NA,CASMEFRAGSYEQYF,TGCGCCAGCATGGAGTTTAGGGCGGGGTCCTACGAGCAGTACTTC
TRBV5-1,NA,TRBJ2-5,NA,CASSLGQGGQETQYF,TGCGCCAGCAGCTTGGGGCAGGGGGGCCAAGAGACCCAGTACTTC
TRBV7-3,NA,TRBJ2-3,NA,CASSPGASTDTQYF,TGTGCCAGCAGCCCCGGAGCTAGCACAGATACGCAGTATTTT
TRBV28,once,TRBJ1-5,TRBD1,CASSATGKGANQPQHF,TGTGCCAGCAGTGCGACAGGGAAGGGGGCCAATCAGCCCCAGCATTTT
TRBV6-4,NA,TRBJ1-2,TRBD1,CASSRTGVYYGYTF,TGTGCCAGCAGCCGGACAGGGGTTTACTATGGCTACACCTTC
TRBV28,NA,TRBJ2-7,TRBD2,CASSLTSGSTYEQYF,TGTGCCAGCAGCTTGACTAGCGGGAGTACGTACGAGCAGTACTTC
TRBV5-5,once,TRBJ1-1,NA,CASSSGGHTEAFF,TGTGCCAGCAGCTCCGGGGGACACACTGAAGCTTTCTTT
TRBV9,NA,TRBJ2-1,NA,CASSVAGDLYNEQFF,TGTGCCAGCAGCGTAGCGGGGGATCTTTACAATGAGCAGTTCTTC
TRBV3-1/TRBV3-2,NA,TRBJ1-2,NA,CASTPLSLPYGYTF,TGTGCCAGCACCCCCTTAAGCCTCCCCTATGGCTACACCTTC
TRBV6-5,NA,TRBJ1-2,TRBD1,CASSPGQSGYTF,TGTGCCAGCAGTCCGGGACAGAGCGGCTACACCTTC
TRBV6-2/TRBV6-3,NA,TRBJ2-1,TRBD2,CASSSALAGGGDEQFF,TGTGCCAGCAGTTCCGCACTAGCGGGAGGGGGGGATGAGCAGTTCTTC
TRBV6-5,NA,TRBJ2-1,NA,CASSMRSGSYNEQFF,TGTGCCAGCTCCATGAGGAGCGGTTCCTACAATGAGCAGTTCTTC
TRBV27,NA,TRBJ1-3,NA,CASSLKGFPGNTIYF,TGTGCCAGCAGTTTAAAGGGGTTCCCTGGAAACACCATATATTTT
TRBV19,NA,TRBJ1-6,TRBD1,CASSPRLAGGNDSPLHF,TGTGCCAGTAGTCCCCGACTGGCAGGGGGTAATGATTCACCCCTCCACTTT
TRBV2,NA,TRBJ1-2,TRBD1,CASSVLDRAYGYTF,TGTGCCAGCAGTGTTCTGGACAGGGCCTATGGCTACACCTTC
TRBV24-1,once,TRBJ2-3,TRBD2,CATGTRFSQGTDTQYF,TGTGCCACCGGGACTAGATTTTCCCAAGGCACAGATACGCAGTATTTT
TRBV3-1/TRBV3-2,NA,TRBJ1-2,TRBD1,CASSQGQAYGGYTF,TGTGCCAGCAGCCAGGGACAGGCTTACGGGGGCTACACCTTC
TRBV4-1,once,TRBJ2-1,NA,CASSQDWGDPYNEQFF,TGCGCCAGCAGCCAAGATTGGGGGGACCCCTACAATGAGCAGTTCTTC
TRBV7-2,NA,TRBJ2-5,NA,CASSLIGKETQYF,TGTGCCAGCAGCTTGATCGGGAAAGAGACCCAGTACTTC
TRBV2,NA,TRBJ2-3,NA,CASSPRADGTDTQYF,TGTGCCAGCAGCCCCCGAGCGGACGGGACAGATACGCAGTATTTT
TRBV5-4,NA,TRBJ1-2,NA,CASSLQGTYGYTF,TGTGCCAGCAGCCTCCAGGGTACTTATGGCTACACCTTC
TRBV28,NA,TRBJ2-1,TRBD1,CASSLPGQGVYNEQFF,TGTGCCAGCAGTTTACCTGGACAGGGGGTTTACAATGAGCAGTTCTTC
TRBV10-2,NA,TRBJ2-1,TRBD2,CASSEGIAGINEQFF,TGCGCCAGCAGTGAGGGGATAGCGGGTATAAATGAGCAGTTCTTC
TRBV7-9,NA,TRBJ1-1,TRBD1,CASSLGQGKTEAFF,TGTGCCAGCAGCTTAGGACAGGGGAAAACTGAAGCTTTCTTT
TRBV28,NA,TRBJ2-1,TRBD2,CAGGLAGDNEQFF,TGTGCCGGCGGACTAGCGGGAGACAATGAGCAGTTCTTC
TRBV7-9,NA,TRBJ1-1,NA,CASSAGNTEAFF,TGTGCCAGCAGCGCGGGGAACACTGAAGCTTTCTTT
TRBV5-1,few,TRBJ2-5,NA,CASSLSAGKEETQYF,TGCGCCAGCAGCTTGTCGGCGGGTAAGGAGGAGACCCAGTACTTC
TRBV11-2,NA,TRBJ1-4,NA,CASSPGTPHVAVFF,TGTGCCAGCAGCCCCGGGACACCCCATGTGGCAGTGTTTTTT
TRBV3-1/TRBV3-2,NA,TRBJ2-3,TRBD2,CASSFGTSGSLGHF,TGTGCCAGCAGCTTCGGGACTAGCGGGAGCCTTGGTCATTTT
TRBV2,few,TRBJ1-4,NA,CASRRREGEKLFF,TGTGCCAGCCGGAGGCGGGAGGGCGAAAAACTGTTTTTT
TRBV19,NA,TRBJ2-7,TRBD1,CASTSDRGYEQYF,TGTGCCAGTACCTCGGACAGGGGCTACGAGCAGTACTTC
TRBV4-2,NA,TRBJ2-1,TRBD2,CASSQTSGGYEQFF,TGTGCCAGCAGCCAGACTAGCGGGGGGTATGAGCAGTTCTTC
TRBV5-1,few,TRBJ2-7,NA,CASSLEAGEQYF,TGCGCCAGCAGCTTGGAAGCGGGCGAGCAGTACTTC
TRBV11-2,few,TRBJ1-2,TRBD1,CASTGNTGGAVGGYTF,TGTGCCAGCACCGGAAACACAGGGGGCGCAGTAGGTGGCTACACCTTC
TRBV3-1/TRBV3-2,NA,TRBJ1-2,NA,CASSLTVSNYGYTF,TGTGCCAGCAGCCTGACAGTTTCTAACTATGGCTACACCTTC
TRBV5-1,NA,TRBJ2-1,NA,CASSRDTQTYNEQFF,TGCGCCAGCAGTCGGGACACGCAAACCTACAATGAGCAGTTCTTC
TRBV15,NA,TRBJ2-1,TRBD2,CATSRSPGRLAGGDEQFF,TGTGCCACCAGCAGATCCCCTGGGAGATTAGCGGGAGGAGATGAGCAGTTCTTC
TRBV7-7,NA,TRBJ2-3,NA,CASAQGGEGGTDTQYF,TGTGCCAGTGCTCAAGGGGGGGAGGGCGGCACAGATACGCAGTATTTT